Following are 17 T cell receptor beta chains from one sample sequenced in a study of T cells in Graves' hyperthyroidism and ophthalmopathy. Template material for amplifying TCR beta CDR3 regions consisted of RNA transcripts. Using the HTBI primer set, a first-round RT-PCR was run on the TCR CDR3. TCRdb used MiXCR to reprocess the multiplex PCR reads, holding one entry per CDR3 protein. The sample comprises around 350,000 distinct CDR3 sequences, about 20% of which are singletons, and around 4% rests with the top ten. Material: blood. Receptor source: a woman aged 18-29 years with Graves' hyperthyroidism.

This clonotype was observed at least ten times. This chain uses TRBV20-1 with TRBJ1-1; tentative D call: TRBD1 (5 bases). The CDR3 has 12 amino acids. The V gene lost 2 bases and the J gene lost 4 bases, with 8 bases spanning the gap. Germline CDR1 reads DFQATT; CDR2 reads SNEGSKA (reference sequence). The CDR3 DNA follows: TGCAGTGCTAGACGCAGGGCCACTGAAGCTTTCTTT. It translates to CSARRRATEAFF.

This clonotype appeared many times. This rearrangement joins TRBV20-1 to TRBJ1-5; TRBD1 is a possible D gene (6 bases). This CDR3 is built from 14 residues. Germline CDR1 is DFQATT and CDR2 is SNEGSKA (reference sequence). V lost 5 bases and J 6 bases, leaving 17 bases between the germline ends. CDR3 sequence: CSALRGIRAQPQHF. CDR3 DNA: TGCAGTGCTCTCAGGGGAATTCGTGCTCAGCCCCAGCATTTT.

This clonotype was found many times. This chain links TRBV27 with TRBJ2-5, with 12 nucleotides matching TRBD1. V shed 6 bases, J shed 3 bases, and the junction held 8 bases outside the gene matches. The CDR3 is 16 residues long. CDR1 MNHEY and CDR2 SMNVEV come from the germline V gene (reference sequence). The CDR3 coding sequence is TGTGCCAGCAGCCGTTTGGGGACAGGGGGCGAAGAGACCCAGTACTTC. Translation: CASSRLGTGGEETQYF.

This clonotype was observed once. J is TRBJ1-2 and V is TRBV11-2, with D hard to call. The CDR3 sequence is 14 residues long. Trimming cost V 1 base and J 4 bases, with 10 bases left between them. CDR1 is SGHAT and CDR2 is FQNNGV in the germline V gene. The CDR3 protein is CASSLGLLGYGYTF. The DNA for the CDR3 is TGTGCCAGCAGCTTAGGGCTTCTCGGCTATGGCTACACCTTC.

This clonotype appeared many times. The rearrangement uses TRBV11-1 and TRBJ2-5, with TRBD1 identical over 7 bases. With 6 bases clipped from V and 1 base from J, the junction kept 8 bases outside the gene matches. CDR3 length: 15 amino acids. Germline lookup yields CDR1 SGHAT and CDR2 FQDESV (reference sequence). DNA for the CDR3: TGTGCCAGCAGTAATAAACAGGGGCTCCAAGAGACCCAGTACTTC. This translates into CASSNKQGLQETQYF.

This clonotype showed up many times. The chain joins TRBV7-8 to TRBJ2-7, with D uncertain. The CDR3 length is 14 residues. From germline, CDR1 is SGHVS and CDR2 FQNEAQ. Trimming shortened V by 5 bases and J by 2 bases, and 13 bases separated the two germline ends. This chain's CDR3 is CASSPRWAAYEQYF. The CDR3 DNA reads as TGTGCCAGCAGCCCTCGGTGGGCTGCCTACGAGCAGTACTTC.

This clonotype was observed many times. The chain recombines TRBV9 with TRBJ2-5; 8 nucleotides align to TRBD2. The CDR3 runs to 13 residues. The junction had 4 bases not matched to a gene; V was cut back by 4 bases and J by 5 bases. Germline V lookup: CDR1 SGDLS, CDR2 YYNGEE. The CDR3 bases are TGTGCCAGCAGCACCCGGGGGGGCGAGACCCAGTACTTC. Translating gives CASSTRGGETQYF.

About this clonotype itself: Being one base from a much bigger clone, this may be a read error. V usage is TRBV19 and J usage is TRBJ1-1; D gene uncertain. Germline V gene lookup returns CDR1 LNHDA and CDR2 SQIVND (reference sequence). This CDR3 is built from 13 residues. CDR3 protein: CASSISANTESFF. The CDR3 DNA reads TGTGCCAGTAGTATATCAGCGAACACTGAATCTTTCTTT.

This clonotype has a count of ten or more. The chain employs TRBV5-6 and TRBJ2-2; TRBD1 aligns across 9 bases. Germline V gives CDR1 SGHDT, CDR2 YYEEEE. The CDR3 runs 16 residues. V shed 2 bases, J shed 3 bases, and the junction held 5 bases outside the gene matches. Written as DNA, the CDR3 is TGTGCCAGCAGCTTACCGGGACAGGGTCACACCGGGGAGCTGTTTTTT. Encoded protein: CASSLPGQGHTGELFF. The variable domain in full, with the rest retrieved from reference TRBV5-6 and TRBJ2-2, is DAGVTQSPTHLIKTRGQQVTLRCSPKSGHDTVSWYQQALGQGPQFIFQYYEEEERQRGNFPDRFSGHQFPNYSSELNVNALLLGDSALYLCASSLPGQGHTGELFFGEGSRLTVL.

The chain joins TRBV12-5 to TRBJ2-7, with D uncertain. Germline V CDR1 and CDR2: LGHNT, FRNRAP. The CDR3 is 11 amino acids. V gave up 7 bases and J gave up 4 bases, with 8 bases separating them. The CDR3 protein is CASAQYYEQYF. The CDR3 nucleotides are TGTGCTAGTGCGCAGTATTACGAGCAGTACTTC.

This clonotype was observed at least ten times. The gene calls are TRBV10-3 and TRBJ1-2, with a possible D match to TRBD1 (5 bases). From germline, CDR1 is ENHRY and CDR2 SYGVKD. The CDR3 has 16 residues. V lost 10 bases, J lost 7 bases, and 28 bases lay in between. In nucleotides, the CDR3 is TGTGCCACCGTTGGAGCGGACACCCAGGCAGCGGGTGGCTACACCTTC. Its translation is CATVGADTQAAGGYTF.

This clonotype was observed at least ten times. V gene TRBV11-3 combines with J gene TRBJ1-1; possibly TRBD1 for D (6 bases). Trimming stripped 4 bases from V and 4 bases from J, with 10 bases between. Per the germline V gene, CDR1 is SGHNT and CDR2 is YENEEA. CDR3 length equals 13 residues. CDR3 residues: CASSSAGVTEAFF. The CDR3 region has the DNA TGTGCCAGCAGCTCCGCAGGGGTCACTGAAGCTTTCTTT.

This clonotype was counted ten times or more. This chain uses TRBV6-2 or TRBV6-3 with TRBJ2-5; TRBD2 agrees at 10 bases. The CDR3 runs to 17 residues. The V gene end was trimmed by 2 bases and the J gene end by 5 bases; junction bases not matched to a gene: 11. Germline lookup yields CDR1 MNHEY and CDR2 SVGEGT. The CDR3 DNA sequence: TGTGCCAGCAGTTACAAAAGCGGGGGGGCCGTCCGGGAGACCCAGTACTTC. Its protein product is CASSYKSGGAVRETQYF.

The J gene is TRBJ2-6, the V gene TRBV28, with 9 bases matching TRBD2. This CDR3 has 20 residues. V was pared by 4 bases and J by 3 bases, with 16 bases of the junction left unmatched. Germline V gives CDR1 MDHEN, CDR2 SYDVKM. This CDR3 reads CASSWGGLAKGLSGANVLTF. CDR3 in DNA: TGTGCCAGCAGTTGGGGGGGACTAGCAAAGGGTCTAAGTGGGGCCAACGTCCTGACTTTC.

This clonotype turned up a few times. The chain couples TRBV3-1 to TRBJ1-3; D call uncertain. Germline lookup yields CDR1 LGHDT and CDR2 YNNKEL (reference sequence). The ends were cut back, 5 bases at V and 0 bases at J, with 8 bases in the middle. This CDR3 has 14 residues. The CDR3 spells CASSERYSGNTIYF. Written as DNA, the CDR3 is TGTGCCAGCAGCGAGCGATACTCTGGAAACACCATATATTTT.

This clonotype was counted a few times. V and J are TRBV7-9 and TRBJ2-3; TRBD1 agrees at 10 bases. Germline values: CDR1 SEHNR, CDR2 FQNEAQ (reference sequence). This CDR3 is 14 amino acids long. Losses at the gene ends were 1 base for V and 6 bases for J; bases not matched to a gene: 1. The CDR3 loop is CASSLGQGADTQYF. In DNA, the CDR3 is TGTGCCAGCAGCTTAGGACAGGGGGCTGATACGCAGTATTTT.

This clonotype was observed many times. The chain recombines TRBV18 with TRBJ2-7, with D unresolved. This CDR3 spans 12 amino acids. Germline assignment: CDR1 KGHSH and CDR2 LQKENI. Trimming took 6 bases from V and 0 from J, leaving 6 bases between them. CDR3 DNA: TGTGCCAGCTCGGCAGCCTCCTACGAGCAGTACTTC. This translates into CASSAASYEQYF.